The 17 T cell receptor beta chains below come from one sample, sequenced in a study of blood T cell repertoires in COVID-19. Libraries were prepared by immunoSEQ multiplex PCR; TCRdb keeps only in-frame clonotypes and omits some of them. The sample has 250,000 to 300,000 clones, just under 90% seen once. Sequencing was carried out using peripheral blood. The receptor source for this set is a woman between 40 and 50 years old with acute or convalescent COVID-19.

The chain recombines TRBV7-9 with TRBJ1-2, with 8 nucleotides matching TRBD1. This CDR3 has 15 amino acids. CDR1 is SEHNR, CDR2 FQNEAQ, per germline (reference sequence). The V segment lost 1 base and the J segment 5 bases; nucleotides outside the gene matches: 6. The CDR3 protein is CASSLGQGAEYGYTF. The CDR3 DNA sequence: TGTGCCAGCAGCTTAGGCCAGGGGGCTGAATATGGCTACACCTTC. Variable domain in full (rest from reference TRBV7-9 and TRBJ1-2): DTGVSQNPRHKITKRGQNVTFRCDPISEHNRLYWYRQTLGQGPEFLTYFQNEAQLEKSRLLSDRFSAERPKGSFSTLEIQRTEQGDSAMYLCASSLGQGAEYGYTFGSGTRLTVV.

The chain couples TRBV7-2 to TRBJ1-3; D not certain. V lost 2 bases, J lost 2 bases, and 10 bases lay in between. Germline V CDR1 and CDR2: SGHTA, FQGNSA. The CDR3 consists of 15 residues. The CDR3 DNA sequence: TGTGCCAGCAGCTTAATTCTGCAGGCTGGAAACACCATATATTTT. Protein sequence: CASSLILQAGNTIYF.

This chain joins TRBV2 and TRBJ1-5; D not certain. Trimming removed 4 bases at V and 2 bases at J, with 3 bases between. The germline V gene encodes CDR1 SNHLY and CDR2 FYNNEI. This CDR3 has 12 amino acids. The CDR3 DNA follows: TGTGCCAGCAGTGTCGGCAATCAGCCCCAGCATTTT. Translated, it gives CASSVGNQPQHF. Using reference TRBV2 and TRBJ1-5 for the parts outside the CDR3, the full variable domain is EPEVTQTPSHQVTQMGQEVILRCVPISNHLYFYWYRQILGQKVEFLVSFYNNEISEKSEIFDDQFSVERPDGSNFTLKIRSTKLEDSAMYFCASSVGNQPQHFGDGTRLSIL.

The rearrangement links TRBV24-1 to TRBJ1-2; 7 nucleotides align to TRBD1. The germline gives CDR1 KGHDR, CDR2 SFDVKD. The CDR3 runs to 14 residues. V lost 5 bases and J lost 7; bases outside the gene matches: 9. CDR3 region: CATSVQDRAAGYTF. The CDR3 nucleotides read TGTGCCACCAGTGTCCAAGACAGGGCGGCTGGCTACACCTTC.

This clone was recorded a few times. The rearrangement links TRBV9 to TRBJ2-1, with 8 nucleotides matching TRBD1. CDR1 is SGDLS, CDR2 YYNGEE, per germline. This CDR3 spans 15 amino acids. J was trimmed by 4 bases and V by 0 bases; bases with no gene match: 3. The CDR3 sequence: CASSVGRTGYNEQFF. For the CDR3, the DNA is TGTGCCAGCAGCGTAGGCAGGACAGGGTACAATGAGCAGTTCTTC.

The J gene is TRBJ1-2, the V gene TRBV18; a weak D match, TRBD1 (6 bases). V was cut by 0 bases and J by 0 bases, with 14 bases left in between. The germline V gene encodes CDR1 KGHSH and CDR2 LQKENI. This CDR3 contains 17 residues. The CDR3 region has the DNA TGTGCCAGCTCACCACCTGCCGGACAGAACCCTAACTATGGCTACACCTTC. Amino acid sequence: CASSPPAGQNPNYGYTF.

This chain links TRBV7-3 with TRBJ1-3; 7 positions match TRBD1. The CDR3 covers 16 residues. V shed 5 bases, J shed 5 bases, and the junction held 12 bases outside the gene matches. CDR1 and CDR2 from the germline V gene are SGHTA and FQGTGA. The CDR3: CASSPRVDRVRNTIYF. In DNA, the CDR3 is TGTGCCAGCAGCCCCCGAGTCGACAGGGTAAGAAACACCATATATTTT.

Written as DNA, the CDR3 is TGTGCCAGCAGCTTTCACAGGGGGCCGAACACCGGGGAGCTGTTTTTT. Translation gives CASSFHRGPNTGELFF. J is TRBJ2-2 and V is TRBV7-8; the match to TRBD1 covers 9 bases. Germline CDR1 and CDR2: SGHVS and FQNEAQ. The V gene end was trimmed by 3 bases and the J gene end by 0 bases; junction bases not matched to a gene: 2. This CDR3 has 16 amino acids.

The V and J genes are TRBV10-3 and TRBJ2-3; 9 nucleotides match TRBD2. Trimming cost V 6 bases and J 6 bases; bases outside gene matches: 7. The CDR3 consists of 14 residues. Germline loops: CDR1 ENHRY, CDR2 SYGVKD. CDR3: CAISGGGAEDTQYF. The CDR3 bases are TGTGCCATCAGCGGCGGGGGGGCCGAGGATACGCAGTATTTT.

V and J are TRBV5-1 and TRBJ2-5; possible D gene TRBD2, 6 bases. V lost 0 bases, J lost 1 base, and 7 bases lay in between. This CDR3 region has 14 residues. The V gene's germline CDR1 is SGHRS and CDR2 YFSETQ. The CDR3 DNA reads TGCGCCAGCAGCTTGGCGGGGGTCCAAGAGACCCAGTACTTC. This encodes CASSLAGVQETQYF. Drawing the rest from reference TRBV5-1 and TRBJ2-5, the complete variable domain is KAGVTQTPRYLIKTRGQQVTLSCSPISGHRSVSWYQQTPGQGLQFLFEYFSETQRNKGNFPGRFSGRQFSNSRSEMNVSTLELGDSALYLCASSLAGVQETQYFGPGTRLLVL.

The chain employs TRBV21-1 and TRBJ2-2; the DNA was not used to check the table's D call, TRBD1. TRBV21-1 has pseudogene status. This CDR3 is 17 amino acids long. CDR3 DNA sequence: TGTGCCAGCAGCAAACCTGACAGGGGAAGATGGGCCGGGGAGCTGTTTTTT. Amino acid sequence: CASSKPDRGRWAGELFF.

The chain recombines TRBV7-2 with TRBJ2-1; possible D gene TRBD2, 6 bases. This CDR3 has 13 residues. Germline values: CDR1 SGHTA, CDR2 FQGNSA. Trimming took off 3 bases at V and 8 bases at J, with 11 bases between the two ends. CDR3 in amino acids: CASSFLPGDEQFF. The DNA of the CDR3 is TGTGCCAGCAGCTTCCTCCCGGGGGATGAGCAGTTCTTC. Full variable domain (rest looked up from reference TRBV7-2 and TRBJ2-1): GAGVSQSPSNKVTEKGKDVELRCDPISGHTALYWYRQSLGQGLEFLIYFQGNSAPDKSGLPSDRFSAERTGGSVSTLTIQRTQQEDSAVYLCASSFLPGDEQFFGPGTRLTVL.

The chain uses TRBV6-1 and TRBJ2-2; perhaps TRBD2 as D (5 bases). Trimming removed 2 bases at V and 3 bases at J, with 25 bases between. The germline V gene encodes CDR1 MNHNS and CDR2 SASEGT. This CDR3 comprises 20 residues. In nucleotides, the CDR3 is TGTGCCAGCAGTGAAAAAAGAGGGCAGCCTGGCAATTGGGACACCGGGGAGCTGTTTTTT. This gives the protein CASSEKRGQPGNWDTGELFF.

The rearrangement joins TRBV2 to TRBJ2-2, with a weak D call TRBD1 (5 bases). The germline V and J ends were trimmed by 3 bases and 4 bases, with 12 bases remaining between them. Germline lookup yields CDR1 SNHLY and CDR2 FYNNEI. The CDR3 extends over 15 amino acids. The chain's CDR3 is CASSEVGRSTGELFF. For the CDR3, the DNA is TGTGCCAGCAGTGAGGTGGGGCGCTCCACCGGGGAGCTGTTTTTT.

This rearrangement joins TRBV9 to TRBJ1-1; weak D call: TRBD1 (5 bases). CDR1 is SGDLS and CDR2 is YYNGEE in the germline V gene. V was trimmed by 4 bases and J by 7 bases, leaving 14 bases between them. This CDR3 is built from 13 residues. CDR3 sequence reads: CASSSGGSSEAFF. The CDR3 region has the DNA TGTGCCAGCAGCTCCGGGGGGTCTAGTGAAGCTTTCTTT.

The rearrangement links TRBV5-1 to TRBJ2-4, with 15 bases that match TRBD2. The CDR3 totals 18 residues. CDR1 and CDR2 (germline): SGHRS, YFSETQ. With V trimmed by 4 bases and J by 0 bases, 5 bases remained unmatched. CDR3 coding DNA: TGCGCCAGCAGCCCCGGACTAGCGGGGGGGATAGCCAAAAACATTCAGTACTTC. Residues: CASSPGLAGGIAKNIQYF. The full variable domain, rest sourced from reference TRBV5-1 and TRBJ2-4, is KAGVTQTPRYLIKTRGQQVTLSCSPISGHRSVSWYQQTPGQGLQFLFEYFSETQRNKGNFPGRFSGRQFSNSRSEMNVSTLELGDSALYLCASSPGLAGGIAKNIQYFGAGTRLSVL.

This clone was found once. The genes are TRBV4-1 and TRBJ1-3, with 7 bases matching TRBD1. J gave up 0 bases and V 4 bases, and 6 bases lay outside the gene matches. The CDR3 is 16 amino acids. From germline, CDR1 is MGHRA and CDR2 YSYEKL. The CDR3 DNA is TGCGCCAGCAGCCCGCGACAGGGTCTCTCTGGAAACACCATATATTTT. Translation: CASSPRQGLSGNTIYF.